These T cell receptor beta chains were read from a single sample in a study of identical twins. TCRdb reprocessed the 5' RACE reads via MiXCR and lists one record per CDR3 protein. The sample contains 600,000 to 700,000 distinct CDR3 sequences, 21% of which appear only once. The same specimen was also included in a second study, on T cells expressing NK-cell markers.

Sequences were obtained from PBMCs. The origin of the receptors is a woman aged 18 to 35 in good health. CDR3s include the opening cysteine and the closing phenylalanine or tryptophan. Fields, in order: D gene, J gene, clone size, V gene, CDR3 protein, CDR3 DNA. A D gene is named only where the DNA matches it firmly. Expanded clones get a size class; other rows say once, few or many, or leave the size out.

TRBD1 TRBJ1-2 few TRBV20-1 CSARGGRDRDNYGYTF TGCAGTGCTAGAGGGGGGCGGGACAGGGATAACTATGGCTACACCTTC
. TRBJ2-5 many TRBV7-2 CASSTRDWQETQYF TGTGCCAGCAGCACGAGGGACTGGCAAGAGACCCAGTACTTC
. TRBJ2-4 few TRBV6-5 CASSYEDGRPKNIQYF TGTGCCAGCAGTTATGAGGACGGAAGGCCCAAAAACATTCAGTACTTC
. TRBJ1-6 . TRBV10-3 CATGQGDSPLHF TGTGCCACGGGACAAGGCGATTCACCCCTCCACTTT
TRBD2 TRBJ2-1 few TRBV12-3/TRBV12-4 CASNPGTSGYNEQFF TGTGCCAGCAACCCCGGGACTAGCGGGTACAATGAGCAGTTCTTC
TRBD2 TRBJ2-3 . TRBV6-1 CASSDPGLARADTQYF TGTGCCAGCAGTGACCCAGGACTAGCCAGGGCAGATACGCAGTATTTT
TRBD1 TRBJ2-1 . TRBV14 CASSGRDSYNEQFF TGTGCCAGCAGCGGTCGGGACAGCTACAATGAGCAGTTCTTC
TRBD1 TRBJ2-7 . TRBV5-1 CASSDSRDRSYEQYF TGCGCCAGCAGCGATAGCCGGGACAGGAGTTACGAGCAGTACTTC
TRBD2 TRBJ2-7 few TRBV5-1 CASSRTRIYEQYF TGCGCCAGCAGCCGGACTAGGATCTACGAGCAGTACTTC
. TRBJ2-1 few TRBV12-3/TRBV12-4 CASSRDGTQYNEQFF TGTGCCAGCAGCCGAGACGGGACTCAATACAATGAGCAGTTCTTC
TRBD2 TRBJ2-1 . TRBV12-3/TRBV12-4 CASSSPPGLAGSNEQFF TGTGCCAGCAGTTCCCCGCCCGGACTAGCGGGTAGCAATGAGCAGTTCTTC
. TRBJ2-7 few TRBV29-1 CSVVAGRTYEQYF TGCAGCGTTGTGGCAGGGAGAACCTACGAGCAGTACTTC
. TRBJ1-5 many TRBV20-1 CSATSGNQPQHF TGCAGTGCTACCAGTGGCAATCAGCCCCAGCATTTT
. TRBJ2-1 many TRBV29-1 CSVQTGDTYSYNEQFF TGCAGCGTCCAAACGGGGGACACCTACTCCTACAATGAGCAGTTCTTC
. TRBJ1-2 few TRBV13 CASSPQSRGGYTF TGTGCCAGCAGCCCCCAGTCCAGGGGAGGCTACACCTTC
TRBD2 TRBJ2-1 few TRBV6-1 CASLPIAGGLVSSYNEQFF TGTGCCAGCTTACCGATAGCGGGAGGACTCGTAAGCTCCTACAATGAGCAGTTCTTC
. TRBJ2-1 . TRBV3-1 CASSQHIVGGEQFF TGTGCCAGCAGCCAACACATTGTCGGGGGTGAGCAGTTCTTC
TRBD1 TRBJ2-7 . TRBV15 CATSSNRGRFSYEQYF TGTGCCACCAGCAGCAACAGGGGGCGCTTCTCCTACGAGCAGTACTTC
. TRBJ2-5 few TRBV20-1 CSAEVFQETQYF TGCAGTGCTGAGGTCTTTCAAGAGACCCAGTACTTC
. TRBJ2-3 . TRBV6-5 CASSYSSLGFGAADTQYF TGTGCCAGCAGTTACTCGTCGTTGGGGTTTGGGGCCGCAGATACGCAGTATTTT
. TRBJ2-5 . TRBV20-1 CSARSPGIQETQYF TGCAGTGCTAGGTCCCCGGGGATACAAGAGACCCAGTACTTC
. TRBJ2-7 . TRBV10-3 CAIRATQHGDKLLSRGEQYF TGTGCCATCAGGGCCACCCAGCATGGGGACAAACTCCTCAGTCGGGGCGAGCAGTACTTC
TRBD2 TRBJ2-7 . TRBV5-1 CASSFYGGDYYEQYF TGCGCCAGCAGCTTTTACGGGGGGGATTATTACGAGCAGTACTTC
. TRBJ2-1 many TRBV5-5 CASSSGMDHTYNEQFF TGTGCCAGCAGCTCAGGGATGGACCACACCTACAATGAGCAGTTCTTC
. TRBJ2-5 . TRBV12-3/TRBV12-4 CASSPWGGKETQYF TGTGCCAGCAGTCCCTGGGGCGGAAAAGAGACCCAGTACTTC
TRBD1 TRBJ2-7 . TRBV7-9 CASSLGGTVLAQYF TGTGCCAGCAGCTTAGGGGGGACAGTACTTGCGCAGTACTTC
. TRBJ1-1 . TRBV7-2 CASRIGVEAFF TGTGCCAGCAGGATCGGGGTTGAAGCTTTCTTT
TRBD2 TRBJ2-7 few TRBV20-1 CSAERGGPGEQYF TGCAGTGCGGAACGGGGGGGACCGGGCGAGCAGTACTTC